Listed here are 11 T cell receptor beta chains from one sample, sequenced in a study of T cells in localized non-small cell lung cancer. Only in-frame clones appear in the TCRdb table, and some are missing; sequencing was by immunoSEQ multiplex PCR. Of approximately 30,000 clones in the sample, 91% were seen once. The sample in question was peripheral blood mononuclear cells, obtained before any cancer treatment. Every receptor here comes from a female donor older than 55 with stage II lung adenocarcinoma.

The DNA of the CDR3 is TGTGCCAGCAGTGAATACTCTCCGACCTACAATGAGCAGTTCTTC. It yields the protein CASSEYSPTYNEQFF. J is TRBJ2-1 and V is TRBV25-1; D not resolved. Per germline, CDR1 MGHDK and CDR2 SYGVNS. This CDR3 contains 15 residues. Trimming cost V 0 bases and J 2 bases, with 8 bases left between them.

V usage is TRBV6-1 and J usage is TRBJ1-1; possibly TRBD1 for D (5 bases). This CDR3 contains 14 residues. Germline CDR1 reads MNHNS; CDR2 reads SASEGT. V was cut by 8 bases and J by 2 bases, with 15 bases left in between. Here the CDR3 reads CASARGQGNTEAFF. The CDR3 nucleotides are TGTGCCAGCGCCCGGGGCCAGGGAAACACTGAAGCTTTCTTT.

This chain uses TRBV25-1 with TRBJ1-3; no reliable D call. This CDR3 is built from 14 residues. CDR1 is MGHDK and CDR2 is SYGVNS in the germline V gene. Trimming pared 4 bases from V and 8 bases from J, leaving 15 bases between. This CDR3 is CASSGSGRGYTIYF. CDR3 DNA sequence: TGTGCCAGCAGTGGGAGTGGGAGAGGCTACACCATATATTTT. Full variable domain (rest looked up from reference TRBV25-1 and TRBJ1-3): EADIYQTPRYLVIGTGKKITLECSQTMGHDKMYWYQQDPGMELHLIHYSYGVNSTEKGDLSSESTVSRIRTEHFPLTLESARPSHTSQYLCASSGSGRGYTIYFGEGSWLTVV.

As DNA, the CDR3 is TGTGCCAGCAGCTTAGTTGATGCCCGATCCCAAGCTTTCTTT. Protein sequence: CASSLVDARSQAFF. The rearrangement joins TRBV7-8 to TRBJ1-1; D uncertain. CDR1 and CDR2 from the germline V gene are SGHVS and FQNEAQ. The CDR3 runs 14 residues. V dropped 1 base and J dropped 9 bases, with 15 bases sitting between them.

By its share, this clone is medium-sized. The chain joins TRBV6-6 to TRBJ2-3, with D perhaps TRBD2 (5 bases). Germline V gives CDR1 MNHNY, CDR2 SVGAGI (reference sequence). The CDR3 is 15 residues long. V was trimmed by 7 bases and J by 3 bases, leaving 17 bases between them. The CDR3 region is CASIDYPRITDTQYF. The CDR3 DNA reads as TGTGCCAGCATCGACTACCCAAGAATTACAGATACGCAGTATTTT.

V is TRBV4-1 and J is TRBJ1-2; D is perhaps TRBD1 (5 bases). V lost 4 bases and J 1 base, leaving 19 bases between the germline ends. The CDR3 sequence is 17 residues long. Germline V gene sequence: CDR1 MGHRA, CDR2 YSYEKL. The CDR3 region is CASSPAGHRTINYGYTF. CDR3 nucleotide sequence: TGCGCCAGCAGCCCAGCCGGACACCGCACTATTAACTATGGCTACACCTTC.

The CDR3 bases are TGTGCCAGCTCACCCCGGGGGGCATCTGGGGCCAACGTCCTGACTTTC. Protein sequence: CASSPRGASGANVLTF. The gene calls are TRBV18 and TRBJ2-6; D perhaps matches TRBD2 (7 bases). The germline V gene has CDR1 KGHSH and CDR2 LQKENI. Trimming pared 3 bases from V and 1 base from J, leaving 10 bases between. The CDR3 is 16 amino acids. Supplemented by reference TRBV18 and TRBJ2-6, the full variable domain reads NAGVMQNPRHLVRRRGQEARLRCSPMKGHSHVYWYRQLPEEGLKFMVYLQKENIIDESGMPKERFSAEFPKEGPSILRIQQVVRGDSAAYFCASSPRGASGANVLTFGAGSRLTVL.

The chain uses TRBV9 and TRBJ1-5; D is ambiguous. Germline CDR1 is SGDLS and CDR2 is YYNGEE. This CDR3 comprises 14 residues. V was cut by 0 bases and J by 5 bases, with 9 bases left in between. CDR3 amino acids: CASSVEGMDQPQHF. CDR3 in DNA: TGTGCCAGCAGCGTAGAAGGGATGGATCAGCCCCAGCATTTT.

V gene TRBV27 combines with J gene TRBJ2-3; D possibly uses TRBD1 or TRBD2 (6 bases each). This CDR3 spans 13 amino acids. V shed 10 bases and J shed 5 bases, with 16 bases lying between them. Germline CDR1 MNHEY, CDR2 SMNVEV (reference sequence). CDR3 sequence (DNA): TGTGCCATTCAGAACCGGGGGCAAGATACGCAGTATTTT. This sequence encodes CAIQNRGQDTQYF.

This clone came up once. V gene TRBV9 combines with J gene TRBJ2-3, with 10 nucleotides matching TRBD2. CDR1 and CDR2 from the germline V gene are SGDLS and YYNGEE. CDR3 length: 14 amino acids. Losses at the gene ends were 3 bases for V and 3 bases for J; bases not matched to a gene: 1. CDR3 sequence: CASSELAGTDTQYF. In DNA form, the CDR3 reads TGTGCCAGCAGCGAACTAGCGGGGACAGATACGCAGTATTTT.

A single count supports this clone. V and J are TRBV27 and TRBJ1-1; D not resolved. The CDR3 extends over 12 amino acids. CDR1 is MNHEY and CDR2 is SMNVEV in the germline V gene (reference sequence). With 8 bases removed from V and 2 bases from J, the gap between germline ends came to 9 bases. CDR3: CASWEGNTEAFF. In DNA, the CDR3 is TGTGCCAGCTGGGAAGGAAACACTGAAGCTTTCTTT.